This T cell receptor beta chain was observed in a study of T cell responses to AZD1222 COVID-19 vaccine. Study conclusions and caveats: The study found vaccine-associated CD4 TCRs spanning spike, dominant at 160-218 and 743-854. There were mostly white British donors and more females than males, and clonal diversity was possibly underestimated. Recipients of AZD1222 seropositive at baseline numbered only 6 or 7.

This CDR3 has 15 amino acids. Germline V gene lookup returns CDR1 MDHEN and CDR2 SYDVKM. The J segment lost 7 bases and the V segment lost 1 base, leaving 5 bases of the junction unmatched. Generated by immunoSEQ multiplex PCR, the TCRdb table keeps only in-frame clones and is missing some. The sample records 90,000 to 130,000 clones, around 90% being singletons. On this clone itself: Its specificity is unknown.

The V call is TRBV28, the J call TRBJ2-1; 9 bases line up with TRBD2. The sample consisted of peripheral blood, taken 28 days after the second AZD1222 dose. This sequence was found in an adult who received the AZD1222 COVID-19 vaccine. As DNA, the CDR3 is TGTGCCAGCAGTTTATATAGCGGGAGACGTAATGAGCAGTTCTTC. Translation gives CASSLYSGRRNEQFF. Looking up the rest from reference TRBV28 and TRBJ2-1 gives the full variable domain: DVKVTQSSRYLVKRTGEKVFLECVQDMDHENMFWYRQDPGLGLRLIYFSYDVKMKEKGDIPEGYSVSREKKERFSLILESASTNQTSMYLCASSLYSGRRNEQFFGPGTRLTVL.